This TCR beta chain was documented in a study of Ad26.COV2.S vaccination and SARS-CoV-2 variants (dated by TCRdb to 2020 to 2023). About the full investigation: Donors in the vaccine arm were drawn from COV1001, a phase I-IIa trial of Ad26.COV2.S in healthy adults that was multicentre, randomized, double-blind and placebo-controlled. Ad26.COV2.S was given intramuscularly at 5x10^10 or 1x10^11 viral particles, as a single shot or as two shots 56 days apart. TCRbeta repertoire sequencing served as the tool for gauging how specific and how broad the SARS-CoV-2-reactive T cell receptors were following Ad26.COV2.S vaccination. A total of roughly 30 samples were included in the TCR-sequenced set, comprising about 20 Ad26.COV2.S vaccine recipients, 5 placebo recipients and 8 SARS-CoV-2 convalescent individuals. Participants in the trial were split at random into five groups of five each, receiving low-dose or high-dose Ad26.COV2.S once or twice, or else placebo on both occasions. Investigators remained blinded to trial group allocation during experiments and outcome assessment.

The immunoSEQ Assay was the method used to sequence TCRbeta CDR3 regions. After extraction, genomic DNA underwent amplification by bias-controlled multiplex PCR, followed by high-throughput sequencing. The source study handled its data this way. To quantify the absolute abundance of each unique TCRbeta CDR3 region, sequences were collapsed and filtered. T cell fraction was estimated by normalization of TCRbeta template counts to usable DNA, with usable DNA being measured through amplification of reference genes present in all nucleated cells. Repertoire TCRs were annotated as SARS-CoV-2-specific when V gene, CDR3 amino acid sequence and J gene were exactly matched to a known reactive TCR set. The reference SARS-CoV-2 TCR set was obtained from MIRA and was filtered for enrichment in COVID-19-positive ImmuneCODE repertoires, whereby public or cross-reactive TCRs were removed. Using the MIRA antigens, annotated TCRs were further analysed by specific ORF or by position within an ORF. Breadth was defined as the number of annotated unique rearrangements divided by the total number of unique productive rearrangements, and depth was defined as the summed frequency of the annotated unique rearrangements. Group comparisons of TCR breadth used two-sided Wilcoxon rank-sum tests. The clones in this table, taken by TCRdb from immuneACCESS, are in-frame only. Not every clone is retained; where verified, under half of the shortfall comes from an unresolved V gene, and the cause of the rest is unknown. The V and J calls and clone size were taken over from that table, and D and trimming were inferred from the DNA. Recorded for this sample are around 350,000 clones; roughly 84% of them occurred a single time. Less than 4% of the sample comes from the top ten.

Here is what the overall study found, with its caveats: Comparing responses between vaccine doses or regimens was not something the study was powered to do. Higher spike-specific TCR breadth was observed in Ad26.COV2.S recipients than in placebo recipients (P = 0.0014). Non-spike TCR breadth was comparable between vaccine and placebo recipients, consistent with the vaccine containing only spike. After vaccination, spike-specific CD8+ and CD4+ T cell responses were reported to show substantial breadth. According to the authors, total T cell responses may have been underestimated by the TCR breadth and depth analyses.

This specimen's treatment or condition label, per the study, means: around 19 received Ad26.COV2.S at low or high dose, single or two shots; roughly 5 received placebo; per-sample allocation not given. Repertoires of vaccine and placebo recipients were sequenced from samples collected on day 63 after the first injection. Between 29 July and 7 August 2020, Cohort 1b enrolled around 24 adults aged 18-55 years at one site in Boston, USA. As a vaccine, Ad26.COV2.S was a replication-incompetent adenovirus type 26 vector that expressed a prefusion-stabilized SARS-CoV-2 spike protein derived from the original Wuhan strain. This clone was seen only once. Its binding antigen is unknown. It has no much larger one-base neighbor in the sample; base qualities were not kept. The sequencing here drew on peripheral blood, taken in a trial of Ad26.COV2.S vaccine versus placebo. The clonotype originates from a person between 18 and 59 years old who received the Ad26.COV2.S COVID-19 vaccine or a placebo.

This receptor carries the CDR3 CASSQEFGDNGYTF. The DNA sequence follows: TGCGCCAGCAGCCAAGAGTTCGGTGATAATGGCTACACCTTC. The rearrangement combines TRBV4-3 with TRBJ1-2; the D gene assignment is ambiguous. The V and J ends are trimmed by 0 bases and 6 bases, leaving 11 bases between them. CDR3 length: 14 amino acids, cysteine to phenylalanine. The read is trimmed to its CDR3 DNA, 42 bases read in frame from base 1. The germline V gene supplies CDR1 LGHNA and CDR2 YSLEER.